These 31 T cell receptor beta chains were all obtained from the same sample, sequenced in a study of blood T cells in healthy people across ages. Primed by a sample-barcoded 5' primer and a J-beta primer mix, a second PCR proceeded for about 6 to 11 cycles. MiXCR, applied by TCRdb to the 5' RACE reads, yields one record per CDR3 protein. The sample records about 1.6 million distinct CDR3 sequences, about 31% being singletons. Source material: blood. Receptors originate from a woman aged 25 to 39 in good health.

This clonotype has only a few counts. CDR3 DNA: TGTGCCAGCAGACTAACACTGGTACTAGCGGGAGGAGATGAGCAGTTCTTC. Translated: CASRLTLVLAGGDEQFF. The chain uses TRBV6-2 or TRBV6-3 and TRBJ2-1, with 12 bases aligning to TRBD2. Germline loops: CDR1 MNHEY, CDR2 SVGEGT. Germline trimming cut 6 bases from V and 8 bases from J; bases unmatched to any gene: 14. The CDR3 extends over 17 amino acids.

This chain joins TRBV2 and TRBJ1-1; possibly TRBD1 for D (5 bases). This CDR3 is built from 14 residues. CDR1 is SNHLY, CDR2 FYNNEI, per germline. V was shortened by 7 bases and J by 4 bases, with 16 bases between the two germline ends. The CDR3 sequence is CASNDGAGGTEAFF. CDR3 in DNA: TGTGCCAGCAATGACGGGGCCGGGGGCACTGAAGCTTTCTTT.

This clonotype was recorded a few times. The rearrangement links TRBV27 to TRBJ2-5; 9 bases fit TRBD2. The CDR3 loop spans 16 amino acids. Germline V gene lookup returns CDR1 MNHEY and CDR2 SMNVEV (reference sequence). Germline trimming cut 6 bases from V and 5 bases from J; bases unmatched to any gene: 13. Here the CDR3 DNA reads TGTGCCAGCAGCGCCTACGGCGGGGGGGCCGGTGAGACCCAGTACTTC. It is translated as CASSAYGGGAGETQYF.

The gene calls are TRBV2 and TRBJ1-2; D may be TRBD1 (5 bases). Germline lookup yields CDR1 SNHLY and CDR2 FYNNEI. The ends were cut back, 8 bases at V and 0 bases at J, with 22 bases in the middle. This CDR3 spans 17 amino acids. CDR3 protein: CASLRSPGPNTNYGYTF. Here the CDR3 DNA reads TGTGCCAGCCTACGATCGCCGGGGCCGAATACTAACTATGGCTACACCTTC.

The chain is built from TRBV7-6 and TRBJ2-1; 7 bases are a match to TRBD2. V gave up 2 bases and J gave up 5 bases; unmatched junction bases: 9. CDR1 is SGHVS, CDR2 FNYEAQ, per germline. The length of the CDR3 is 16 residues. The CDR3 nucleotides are TGTGCCAGCAGCTTACTAGCGGTTGAGGGAGACAATGAGCAGTTCTTC. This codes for CASSLLAVEGDNEQFF.

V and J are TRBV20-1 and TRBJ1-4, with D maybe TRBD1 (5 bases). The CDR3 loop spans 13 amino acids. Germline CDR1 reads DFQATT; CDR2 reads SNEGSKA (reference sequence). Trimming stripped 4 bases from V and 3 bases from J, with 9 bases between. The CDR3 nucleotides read TGCAGTGCTATGGGGCTGGCTAATGAAAAACTGTTTTTT. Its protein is CSAMGLANEKLFF.

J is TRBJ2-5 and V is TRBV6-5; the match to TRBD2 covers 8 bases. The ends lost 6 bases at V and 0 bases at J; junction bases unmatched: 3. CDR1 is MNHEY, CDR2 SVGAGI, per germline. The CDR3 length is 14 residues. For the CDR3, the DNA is TGTGCCAGCAGGAGACTAGCGCACCAAGAGACCCAGTACTTC. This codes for CASRRLAHQETQYF.

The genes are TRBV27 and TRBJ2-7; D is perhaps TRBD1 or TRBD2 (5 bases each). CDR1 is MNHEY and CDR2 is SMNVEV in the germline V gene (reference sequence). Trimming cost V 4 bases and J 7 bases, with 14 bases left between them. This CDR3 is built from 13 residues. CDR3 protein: CASSYRGVQEQYF. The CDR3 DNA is TGTGCCAGCAGTTATCGGGGCGTGCAGGAGCAGTACTTC.

The DNA of the CDR3 is TGCAGTGCCTCAACCGGACTAGCTTACTCCGAGCAGTACTTC. This translates into CSASTGLAYSEQYF. The chain carries TRBV20-1 and TRBJ2-7, with 8 bases aligning to TRBD2. Trimming took 6 bases from V and 6 from J; bases not matched to a gene: 13. The CDR3 loop spans 14 amino acids. CDR1 and CDR2 (germline): DFQATT, SNEGSKA (reference sequence).

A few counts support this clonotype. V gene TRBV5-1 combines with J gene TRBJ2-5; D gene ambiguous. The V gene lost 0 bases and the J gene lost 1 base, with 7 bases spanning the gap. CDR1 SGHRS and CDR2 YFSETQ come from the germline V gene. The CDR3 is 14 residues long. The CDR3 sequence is CASSLAAVQETQYF. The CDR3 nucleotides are TGCGCCAGCAGCTTGGCCGCAGTCCAAGAGACCCAGTACTTC.

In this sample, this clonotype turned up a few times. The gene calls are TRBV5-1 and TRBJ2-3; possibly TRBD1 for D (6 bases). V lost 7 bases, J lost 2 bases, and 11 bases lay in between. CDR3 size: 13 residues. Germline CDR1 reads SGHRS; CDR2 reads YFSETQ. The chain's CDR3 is CASGRDITDTQYF. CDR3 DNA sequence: TGCGCCAGCGGCAGGGACATCACAGATACGCAGTATTTT.

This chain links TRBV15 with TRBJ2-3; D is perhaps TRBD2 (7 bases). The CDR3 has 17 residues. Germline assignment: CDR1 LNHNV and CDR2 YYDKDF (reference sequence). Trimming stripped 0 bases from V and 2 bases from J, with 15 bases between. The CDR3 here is CATSRDLGGPNTDTQYF. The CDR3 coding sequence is TGTGCCACCAGCAGAGATCTGGGGGGGCCAAACACAGATACGCAGTATTTT.

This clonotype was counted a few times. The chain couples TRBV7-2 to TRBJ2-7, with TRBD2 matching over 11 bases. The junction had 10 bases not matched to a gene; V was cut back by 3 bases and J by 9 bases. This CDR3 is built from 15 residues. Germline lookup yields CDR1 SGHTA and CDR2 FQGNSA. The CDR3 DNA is TGTGCCAGCAGCTTCACTAGCGGGGGCGCCTATGCGCAGTACTTC. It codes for CASSFTSGGAYAQYF.

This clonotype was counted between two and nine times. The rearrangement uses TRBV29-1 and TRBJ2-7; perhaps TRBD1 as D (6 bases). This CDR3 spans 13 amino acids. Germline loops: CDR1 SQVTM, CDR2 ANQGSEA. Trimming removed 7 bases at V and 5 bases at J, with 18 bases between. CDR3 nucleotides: TGCAGCGCCCTGGGGGCGTTGGAAAACGAGCAGTACTTC. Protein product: CSALGALENEQYF.

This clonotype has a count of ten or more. CDR3 protein: CSAPRTSGRESSYNEQFF. The DNA for the CDR3 is TGCAGTGCCCCGCGGACTAGCGGGAGGGAGAGCTCCTACAATGAGCAGTTCTTC. J is TRBJ2-1 and V is TRBV20-1, with 15 bases matching TRBD2. From germline, CDR1 is DFQATT and CDR2 SNEGSKA (reference sequence). J lost 0 bases, V lost 6 bases, and 9 bases had no gene match. The length of the CDR3 is 18 residues.

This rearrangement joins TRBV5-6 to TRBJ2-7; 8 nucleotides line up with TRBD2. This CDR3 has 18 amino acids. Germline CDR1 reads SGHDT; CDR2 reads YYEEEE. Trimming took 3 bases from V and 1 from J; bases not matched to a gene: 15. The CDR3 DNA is TGTGCCAGCAGCTCGAGCCGTGGCAGAGGACTAGCATCCTACGAGCAGTACTTC. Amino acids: CASSSSRGRGLASYEQYF.

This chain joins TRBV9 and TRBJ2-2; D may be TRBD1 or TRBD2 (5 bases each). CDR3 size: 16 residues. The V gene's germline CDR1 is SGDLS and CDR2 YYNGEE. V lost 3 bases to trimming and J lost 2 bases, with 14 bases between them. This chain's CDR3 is CASSAAGTVNTGELFF. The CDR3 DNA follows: TGTGCCAGCAGCGCCGCCGGGACGGTCAACACCGGGGAGCTGTTTTTT.

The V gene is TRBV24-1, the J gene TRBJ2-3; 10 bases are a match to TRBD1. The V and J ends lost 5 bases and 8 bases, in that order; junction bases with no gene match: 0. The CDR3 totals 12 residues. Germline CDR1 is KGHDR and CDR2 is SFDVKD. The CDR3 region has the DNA TGTGCCACCAGTGGACAGGGGGCTACGCAGTATTTT. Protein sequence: CATSGQGATQYF.

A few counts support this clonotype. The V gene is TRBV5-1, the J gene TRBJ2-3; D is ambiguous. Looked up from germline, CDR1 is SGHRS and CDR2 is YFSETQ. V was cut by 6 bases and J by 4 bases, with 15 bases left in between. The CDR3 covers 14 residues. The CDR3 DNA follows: TGCGCCAGCACCGACTTTAACCCGGCAGATACGCAGTATTTT. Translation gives CASTDFNPADTQYF.

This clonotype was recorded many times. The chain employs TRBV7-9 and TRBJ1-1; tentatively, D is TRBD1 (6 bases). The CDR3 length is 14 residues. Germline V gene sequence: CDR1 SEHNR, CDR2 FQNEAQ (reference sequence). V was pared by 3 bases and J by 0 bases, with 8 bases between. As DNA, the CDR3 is TGTGCCAGCAGCTTTACAGGGTTGAACACTGAAGCTTTCTTT. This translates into CASSFTGLNTEAFF.

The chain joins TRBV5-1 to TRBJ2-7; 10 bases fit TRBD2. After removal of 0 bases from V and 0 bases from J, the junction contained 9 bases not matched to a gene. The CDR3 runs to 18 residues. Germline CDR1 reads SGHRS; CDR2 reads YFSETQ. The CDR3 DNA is TGCGCCAGCAGCTTGGGGGCTAGCGGGAGACGGGGCTCCTACGAGCAGTACTTC. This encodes CASSLGASGRRGSYEQYF. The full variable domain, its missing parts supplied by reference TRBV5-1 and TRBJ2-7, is KAGVTQTPRYLIKTRGQQVTLSCSPISGHRSVSWYQQTPGQGLQFLFEYFSETQRNKGNFPGRFSGRQFSNSRSEMNVSTLELGDSALYLCASSLGASGRRGSYEQYFGPGTRLTVT.

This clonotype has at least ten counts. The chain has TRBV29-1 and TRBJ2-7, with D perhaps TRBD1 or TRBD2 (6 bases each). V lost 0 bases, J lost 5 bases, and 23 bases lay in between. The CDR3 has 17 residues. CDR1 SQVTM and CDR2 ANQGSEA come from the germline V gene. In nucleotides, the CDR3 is TGCAGCGTTGAAGAAGGTTGGGGGGCATCCCCTGGGGACGAGCAGTACTTC. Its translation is CSVEEGWGASPGDEQYF.

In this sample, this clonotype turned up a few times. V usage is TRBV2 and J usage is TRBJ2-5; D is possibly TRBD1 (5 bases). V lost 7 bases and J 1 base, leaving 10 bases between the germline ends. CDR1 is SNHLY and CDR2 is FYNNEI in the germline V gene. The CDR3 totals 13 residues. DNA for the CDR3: TGTGCCAGCAAGACAGATCTCCAAGAGACCCAGTACTTC. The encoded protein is CASKTDLQETQYF. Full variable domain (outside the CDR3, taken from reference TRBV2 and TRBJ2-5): EPEVTQTPSHQVTQMGQEVILRCVPISNHLYFYWYRQILGQKVEFLVSFYNNEISEKSEIFDDQFSVERPDGSNFTLKIRSTKLEDSAMYFCASKTDLQETQYFGPGTRLLVL.

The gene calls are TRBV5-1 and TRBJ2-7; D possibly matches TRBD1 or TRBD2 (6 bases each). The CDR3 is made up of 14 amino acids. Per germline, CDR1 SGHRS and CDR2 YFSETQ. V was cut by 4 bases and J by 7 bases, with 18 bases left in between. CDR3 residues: CASSRGATGNEQYF. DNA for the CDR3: TGCGCCAGCAGCAGGGGGGCCACGGGGAATGAGCAGTACTTC. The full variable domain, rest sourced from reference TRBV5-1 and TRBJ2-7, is KAGVTQTPRYLIKTRGQQVTLSCSPISGHRSVSWYQQTPGQGLQFLFEYFSETQRNKGNFPGRFSGRQFSNSRSEMNVSTLELGDSALYLCASSRGATGNEQYFGPGTRLTVT.

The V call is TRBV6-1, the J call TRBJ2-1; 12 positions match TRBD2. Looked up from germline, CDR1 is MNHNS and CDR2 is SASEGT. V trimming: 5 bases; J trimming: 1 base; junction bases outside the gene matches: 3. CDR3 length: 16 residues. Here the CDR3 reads CASSWTSGESYNEQFF. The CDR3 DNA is TGTGCCAGCAGTTGGACTAGCGGGGAATCCTACAATGAGCAGTTCTTC.

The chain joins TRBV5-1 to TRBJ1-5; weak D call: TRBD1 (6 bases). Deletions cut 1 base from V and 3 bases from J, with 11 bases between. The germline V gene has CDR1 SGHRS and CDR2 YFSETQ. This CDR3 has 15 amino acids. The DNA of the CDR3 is TGCGCCAGCAGCTTGAAAGGGGGTGCCAATCAGCCCCAGCATTTT. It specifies CASSLKGGANQPQHF.

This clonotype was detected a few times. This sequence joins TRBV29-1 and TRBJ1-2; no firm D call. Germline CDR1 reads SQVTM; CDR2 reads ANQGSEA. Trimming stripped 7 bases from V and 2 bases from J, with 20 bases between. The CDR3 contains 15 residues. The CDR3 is CSAGTPGGRNYGYTF. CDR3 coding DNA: TGCAGCGCCGGCACCCCCGGTGGCAGAAACTATGGCTACACCTTC.

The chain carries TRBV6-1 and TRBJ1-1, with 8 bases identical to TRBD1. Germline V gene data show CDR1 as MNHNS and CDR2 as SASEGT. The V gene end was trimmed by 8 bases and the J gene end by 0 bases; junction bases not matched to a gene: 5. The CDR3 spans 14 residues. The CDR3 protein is CASRTGPVNTEAFF. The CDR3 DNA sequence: TGTGCCAGCCGGACAGGGCCGGTGAACACTGAAGCTTTCTTT.

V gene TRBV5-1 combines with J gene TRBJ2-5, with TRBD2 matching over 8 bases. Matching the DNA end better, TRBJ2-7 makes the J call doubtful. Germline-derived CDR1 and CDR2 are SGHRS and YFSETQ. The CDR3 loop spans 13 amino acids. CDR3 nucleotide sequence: TGCGCCAGCGGGTTCCCAGCGGGAGACGAGCAGTACTTC. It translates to CASGFPAGDEQYF.

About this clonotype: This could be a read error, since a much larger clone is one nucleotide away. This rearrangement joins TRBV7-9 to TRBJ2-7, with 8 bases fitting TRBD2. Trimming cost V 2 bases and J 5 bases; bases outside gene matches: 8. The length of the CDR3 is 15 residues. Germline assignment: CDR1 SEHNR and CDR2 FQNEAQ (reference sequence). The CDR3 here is CASSLSPPGGDEQYF. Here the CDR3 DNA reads TGTGCCAGCAGCTTATCCCCCCCGGGAGGGGACGAGCAGTACTTC.

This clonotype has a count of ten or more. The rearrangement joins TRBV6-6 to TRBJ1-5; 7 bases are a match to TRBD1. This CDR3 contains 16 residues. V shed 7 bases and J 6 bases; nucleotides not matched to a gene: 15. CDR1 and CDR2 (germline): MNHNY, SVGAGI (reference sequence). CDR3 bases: TGTGCCAGCAAAGAACACGGGGACAGTCGGAGTCAGCCCCAGCATTTT. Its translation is CASKEHGDSRSQPQHF.